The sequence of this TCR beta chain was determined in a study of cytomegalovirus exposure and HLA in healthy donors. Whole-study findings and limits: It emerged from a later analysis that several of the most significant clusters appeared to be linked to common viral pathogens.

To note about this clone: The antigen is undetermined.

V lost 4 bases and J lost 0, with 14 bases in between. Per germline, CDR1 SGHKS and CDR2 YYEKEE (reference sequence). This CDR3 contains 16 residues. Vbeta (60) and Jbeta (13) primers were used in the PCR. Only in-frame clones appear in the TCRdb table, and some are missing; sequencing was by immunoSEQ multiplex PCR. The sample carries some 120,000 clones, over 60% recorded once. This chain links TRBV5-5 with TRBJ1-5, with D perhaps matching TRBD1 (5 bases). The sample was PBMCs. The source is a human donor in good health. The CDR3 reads CASSPGGGNSNQPQHF. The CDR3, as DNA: TGTGCCAGCAGCCCGGGGGGGGGAAATAGCAATCAGCCCCAGCATTTT. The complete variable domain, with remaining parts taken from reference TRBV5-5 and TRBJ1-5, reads DAGVTQSPTHLIKTRGQQVTLRCSPISGHKSVSWYQQVLGQGPQFIFQYYEKEERGRGNFPDRFSARQFPNYSSELNVNALLLGDSALYLCASSPGGGNSNQPQHFGDGTRLSIL.